This T cell receptor beta chain was recovered during a study of blood T cell repertoires in COVID-19. This table comes from immunoSEQ multiplex PCR, and its TCRdb copy is limited to in-frame clones, with some not included. The data contain approximately 53,000 clones, more than 80% of them seen just once; the ten biggest clones take up approximately 15%. This clone was found a few times. Sequences were obtained from peripheral blood. This sequence was found in a middle-aged man with acute or convalescent COVID-19.

CDR3 in DNA: TGTGCCAGCAGTTTCTCAGGGGCGACAACCTATGGCTACACCTTC. Its translation is CASSFSGATTYGYTF. The chain has TRBV6-5 and TRBJ1-2, with TRBD1 as a possible D gene (6 bases). Germline loops: CDR1 MNHEY, CDR2 SVGAGI. The germline V and J ends were trimmed by 4 bases and 4 bases, with 16 bases remaining between them. The CDR3 loop spans 15 amino acids.